The T cell receptor (beta chain) under discussion was sequenced for a study of T cell repertoires in cytomegalovirus infection. On the study more broadly: From public TCR beta signatures came an indication of both CMV infection and matching HLA type.

Germline V gene data show CDR1 as MNHEY and CDR2 as SVGEGT. The CDR3 is 12 residues long. TCRdb recomputed calls from the reads with MiXCR, one row per CDR3 protein. The sample yields roughly 990,000 distinct CDR3 sequences, 30% to 40% seen once. As to this clonotype: Its target is unknown. Relative to the germline gene, one junction end is altered; a read error may explain this.

The source of this sequence is a human donor in good health (CMV status not recorded). Some clones in this sample may be carry-over from other donors' samples. The sample consisted of cultured CD8+ T cells from PBMCs, taken from culture after CMV antigen stimulation. The genes are TRBV6-2 or TRBV6-3 and TRBJ2-4; D call uncertain. The CDR3 reads CASSYDIGPPEF. The CDR3 region has the DNA TGTGCCAGCAGTTACGATATCGGACCCCCGGAGTTC.